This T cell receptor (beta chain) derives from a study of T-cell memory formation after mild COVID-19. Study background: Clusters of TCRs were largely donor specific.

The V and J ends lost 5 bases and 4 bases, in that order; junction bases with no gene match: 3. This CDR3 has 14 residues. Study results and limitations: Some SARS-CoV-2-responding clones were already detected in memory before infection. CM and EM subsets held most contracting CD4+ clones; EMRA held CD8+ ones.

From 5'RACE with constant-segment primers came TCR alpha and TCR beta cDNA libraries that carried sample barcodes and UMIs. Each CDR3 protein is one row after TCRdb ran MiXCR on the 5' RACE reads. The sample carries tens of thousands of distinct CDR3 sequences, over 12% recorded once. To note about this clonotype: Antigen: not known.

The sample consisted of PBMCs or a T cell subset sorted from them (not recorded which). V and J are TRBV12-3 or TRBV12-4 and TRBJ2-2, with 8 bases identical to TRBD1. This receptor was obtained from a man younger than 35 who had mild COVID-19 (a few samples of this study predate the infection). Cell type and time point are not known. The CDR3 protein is CASSDRGLTGELFF. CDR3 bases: TGTGCCAGCAGTGACAGGGGCCTCACCGGGGAGCTGTTTTTT.